A single sample gave rise to the 16 T cell receptor beta chains below, sequenced in a study of PD-1 blockade in classical Hodgkin lymphoma. Sample time point: cycle 4 day 1 (C4D1), after more than five weeks of nivolumab. Every patient had relapsed following autologous stem cell transplantation, and cohorts differed in brentuximab vedotin exposure. Data came from immunoSEQ multiplex PCR; TCRdb stores just in-frame clones and leaves some out. In the table there are approximately 89,000 clones, about 83% of which are singletons. The source was peripheral blood mononuclear cells (PBMCs), collected before the fourth cycle of nivolumab. The receptors shown here come from a human donor with classical Hodgkin lymphoma.

The chain combines TRBV15 with TRBJ2-1; D uncertain. The CDR3 has 15 residues. Germline V gene sequence: CDR1 LNHNV, CDR2 YYDKDF (reference sequence). The V end was cut by 0 bases, the J end by 6 bases, with 12 bases between. In nucleotides, the CDR3 is TGTGCCACCAGCAGAGAGCCGCGAGGCTTCAATGAGCAGTTCTTC. The encoded protein is CATSREPRGFNEQFF.

The CDR3 here is CASSYSRQGAYEQYF. CDR3 DNA: TGTGCCAGCAGTTACTCGAGGCAGGGGGCCTACGAGCAGTACTTC. The chain combines TRBV6-5 with TRBJ2-7, with 7 bases lining up with TRBD1. V lost 0 bases, J lost 2 bases, and 4 bases stayed unmatched. Germline CDR1 reads MNHEY; CDR2 reads SVGAGI. The CDR3 is made up of 15 amino acids.

The V call is TRBV18, the J call TRBJ1-5; the D is unclear. V dropped 3 bases and J dropped 0 bases, with 12 bases sitting between them. The CDR3 has 16 amino acids. CDR1 and CDR2 (germline): KGHSH, LQKENI. DNA for the CDR3: TGTGCCAGCTCACCCAAGGGTCCCAATAGCAATCAGCCCCAGCATTTT. Its translation: CASSPKGPNSNQPQHF.

The chain recombines TRBV6-1 with TRBJ2-1; 7 bases fit TRBD2. Germline-derived CDR1 and CDR2 are MNHNS and SASEGT. The ends lost 4 bases at V and 2 bases at J; junction bases unmatched: 8. The CDR3 runs 16 residues. Here the CDR3 reads CASSGFLADPYNEQFF. As DNA, the CDR3 is TGTGCCAGCAGTGGATTTCTAGCGGACCCCTACAATGAGCAGTTCTTC.

The chain is built from TRBV28 and TRBJ1-4, with D hard to call. This CDR3 comprises 12 residues. The germline V and J ends were trimmed by 1 base and 7 bases, with 4 bases remaining between them. Germline CDR1 MDHEN, CDR2 SYDVKM. The CDR3 here is CASSLYREKLFF. CDR3 sequence (DNA): TGTGCCAGCAGTTTATACCGTGAAAAACTGTTTTTT.

The chain uses TRBV7-9 and TRBJ1-1, with D perhaps TRBD1 (5 bases). The germline V and J ends were trimmed by 1 base and 11 bases, with 11 bases remaining between them. The germline gives CDR1 SEHNR, CDR2 FQNEAQ (reference sequence). This CDR3 is built from 12 residues. CDR3 coding DNA: TGTGCCAGCAGCTTAGAGAGCCGGGGGGCTTTCTTT. Translated, it gives CASSLESRGAFF.

The V and J genes are TRBV19 and TRBJ2-7; D is uncertain. V dropped 5 bases and J dropped 3 bases, with 11 bases sitting between them. Germline lookup yields CDR1 LNHDA and CDR2 SQIVND (reference sequence). CDR3 length: 13 residues. The CDR3 nucleotides read TGTGCCAGTAGTCCTCGGACCGACTACGAGCAGTACTTC. Translation: CASSPRTDYEQYF.

Ten or more counts support this clone. This rearrangement joins TRBV10-3 to TRBJ2-2, with TRBD2 matching over 11 bases. Germline CDR1 ENHRY, CDR2 SYGVKD. The CDR3 loop spans 20 amino acids. V dropped 0 bases and J dropped 4; count of bases not matched to a gene: 13. The CDR3 reads CAISESRGELAGVGTGELFF. The CDR3 nucleotides are TGTGCCATCAGTGAGTCGAGAGGCGAACTAGCGGGAGTGGGCACCGGGGAGCTGTTTTTT.

This chain uses TRBV6-4 with TRBJ1-3; D is uncertain. V gave up 3 bases and J gave up 4 bases, with 10 bases separating them. Germline lookup yields CDR1 MRHNA and CDR2 SNTAGT. This CDR3 region has 14 residues. In DNA form, the CDR3 reads TGTGCCAGCAGTGATAACACGAGGGGAAACACCATATATTTT. This sequence encodes CASSDNTRGNTIYF.

The chain employs TRBV5-1 and TRBJ2-1; 8 nucleotides line up with TRBD2. V was pared by 0 bases and J by 8 bases, with 10 bases of the junction left unmatched. Germline V lookup: CDR1 SGHRS, CDR2 YFSETQ. The CDR3 is 16 residues long. The CDR3: CASSLVQGRLAYEQFF. CDR3 DNA: TGCGCCAGCAGCTTGGTTCAGGGGAGACTAGCGTATGAGCAGTTCTTC.

The chain couples TRBV30 to TRBJ1-2, with 7 nucleotides matching TRBD1. CDR3 length equals 14 residues. The V gene's germline CDR1 is GTSNPN and CDR2 SVGIG (reference sequence). V gave up 1 base and J gave up 1 base; unmatched junction bases: 3. CDR3 nucleotides: TGTGCCTGGAGTGCAGGGGGATTTAACTATGGCTACACCTTC. Translated, it gives CAWSAGGFNYGYTF.

The chain uses TRBV2 and TRBJ2-5, with no clear D. Germline CDR1 and CDR2: SNHLY and FYNNEI. The V gene lost 5 bases and the J gene lost 4 bases, with 11 bases spanning the gap. This CDR3 contains 13 residues. As DNA, the CDR3 is TGTGCCAGCAGTAACTCGGAGCTAGAGACCCAGTACTTC. This sequence encodes CASSNSELETQYF.

This sequence joins TRBV6-1 and TRBJ2-3, with a tentative D call TRBD1 (6 bases). Looked up from germline, CDR1 is MNHNS and CDR2 is SASEGT. This CDR3 region has 14 residues. Trimming took 7 bases from V and 2 from J, leaving 13 bases between them. CDR3 protein: CASTMDRSTDTQYF. The CDR3 region has the DNA TGTGCCAGCACCATGGACAGATCCACAGATACGCAGTATTTT.

The chain recombines TRBV15 with TRBJ2-6, with 7 bases aligning to TRBD1. Unmatched junction bases numbered 2, after V lost 1 base and J lost 2 bases. This CDR3 is 16 amino acids long. The germline gives CDR1 LNHNV, CDR2 YYDKDF (reference sequence). CDR3 DNA sequence: TGTGCCACCAGCAGAGCCGGACAGGCTGGGGCCAACGTCCTGACTTTC. Its translation is CATSRAGQAGANVLTF.

Here the CDR3 DNA reads TGTGCCAGCAGCCCCGGACTAGCGGGAGGGGGGGAGCTGTTTTTT. It encodes CASSPGLAGGGELFF. The genes are TRBV11-3 and TRBJ2-2; 15 bases are shared with TRBD2. This CDR3 region has 15 residues. In germline, CDR1 is SGHNT, CDR2 YENEEA. V gave up 5 bases and J gave up 8 bases; unmatched junction bases: 3.

This clone came up a few times. The chain employs TRBV5-6 and TRBJ2-5; 7 bases agree with TRBD1. V shed 4 bases, J shed 5 bases, and the junction held 8 bases outside the gene matches. The CDR3 is 14 amino acids. The germline CDR1 and CDR2 sequences are SGHDT and YYEEEE. The CDR3 reads CASSTVTGVETQYF. The CDR3 nucleotides read TGTGCCAGCAGCACAGTAACAGGGGTGGAGACCCAGTACTTC. The variable domain in full, completed from reference TRBV5-6 and TRBJ2-5, reads DAGVTQSPTHLIKTRGQQVTLRCSPKSGHDTVSWYQQALGQGPQFIFQYYEEEERQRGNFPDRFSGHQFPNYSSELNVNALLLGDSALYLCASSTVTGVETQYFGPGTRLLVL.